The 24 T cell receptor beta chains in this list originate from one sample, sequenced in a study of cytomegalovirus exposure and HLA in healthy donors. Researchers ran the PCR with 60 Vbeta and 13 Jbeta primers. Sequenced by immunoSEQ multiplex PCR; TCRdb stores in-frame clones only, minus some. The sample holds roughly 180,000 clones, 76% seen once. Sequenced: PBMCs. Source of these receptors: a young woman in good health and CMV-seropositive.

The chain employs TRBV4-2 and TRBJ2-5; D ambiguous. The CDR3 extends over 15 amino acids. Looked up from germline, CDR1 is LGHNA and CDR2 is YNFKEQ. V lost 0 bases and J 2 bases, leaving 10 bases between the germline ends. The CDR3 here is CASSQDRSRQETQYF. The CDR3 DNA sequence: TGTGCCAGCAGCCAAGATAGGTCCAGGCAAGAGACCCAGTACTTC.

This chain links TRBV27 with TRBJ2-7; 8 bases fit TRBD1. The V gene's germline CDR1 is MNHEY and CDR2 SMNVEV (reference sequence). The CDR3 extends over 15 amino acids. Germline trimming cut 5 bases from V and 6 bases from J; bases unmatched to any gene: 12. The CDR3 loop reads CASSMSTGVRGEQYF. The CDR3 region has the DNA TGTGCCAGCAGTATGTCGACAGGGGTGAGGGGCGAGCAGTACTTC.

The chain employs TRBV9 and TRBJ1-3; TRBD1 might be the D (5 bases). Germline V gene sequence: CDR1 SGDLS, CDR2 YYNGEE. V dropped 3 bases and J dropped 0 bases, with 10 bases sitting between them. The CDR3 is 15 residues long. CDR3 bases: TGTGCCAGCAGCGGAAAGACAGTCTCTGGAAACACCATATATTTT. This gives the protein CASSGKTVSGNTIYF.

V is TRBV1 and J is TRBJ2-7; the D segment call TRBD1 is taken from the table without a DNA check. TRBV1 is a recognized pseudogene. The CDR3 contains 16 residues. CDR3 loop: CTSSQDCRDKAYEQYF. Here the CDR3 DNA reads TGCACCAGCAGCCAAGATTGCAGGGATAAAGCCTACGAGCAGTACTTC.

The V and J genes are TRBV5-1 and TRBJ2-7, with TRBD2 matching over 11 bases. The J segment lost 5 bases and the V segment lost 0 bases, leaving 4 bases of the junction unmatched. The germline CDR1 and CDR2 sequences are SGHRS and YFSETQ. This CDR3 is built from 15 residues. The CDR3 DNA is TGCGCCAGCAGCTTGGGTGCTAGCGGGGGGAACGAGCAGTACTTC. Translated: CASSLGASGGNEQYF.

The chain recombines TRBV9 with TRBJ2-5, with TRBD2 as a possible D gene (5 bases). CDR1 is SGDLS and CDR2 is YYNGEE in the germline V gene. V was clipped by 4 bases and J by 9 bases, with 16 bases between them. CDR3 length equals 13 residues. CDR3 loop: CASSLDFRAAQYF. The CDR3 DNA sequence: TGTGCCAGCAGCTTGGACTTTCGGGCGGCCCAGTACTTC. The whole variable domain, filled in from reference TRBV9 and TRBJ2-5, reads DSGVTQTPKHLITATGQRVTLRCSPRSGDLSVYWYQQSLDQGLQFLIQYYNGEERAKGNILERFSAQQFPDLHSELNLSSLELGDSALYFCASSLDFRAAQYFGPGTRLLVL.

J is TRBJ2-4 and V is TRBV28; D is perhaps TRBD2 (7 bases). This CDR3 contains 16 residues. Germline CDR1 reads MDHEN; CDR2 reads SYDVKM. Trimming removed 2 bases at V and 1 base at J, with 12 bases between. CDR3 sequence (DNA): TGTGCCAGCAGTTTAGCGGGGGCAGGGGCCAAAAACATTCAGTACTTC. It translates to CASSLAGAGAKNIQYF.

CDR3: CASSTGLRVTEAFF. The CDR3 bases are TGTGCCAGCAGTACAGGCCTCCGGGTCACTGAAGCTTTCTTT. V and J are TRBV28 and TRBJ1-1, with D perhaps TRBD1 (5 bases). V was pared by 5 bases and J by 4 bases, with 14 bases between. This CDR3 spans 14 amino acids. Germline CDR1 is MDHEN and CDR2 is SYDVKM.

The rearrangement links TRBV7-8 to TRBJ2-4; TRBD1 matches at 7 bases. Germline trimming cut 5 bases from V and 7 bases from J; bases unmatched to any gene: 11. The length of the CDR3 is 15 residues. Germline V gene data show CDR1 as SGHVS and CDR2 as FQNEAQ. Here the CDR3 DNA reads TGTGCCAGCAGCCCCCCAGGGGGATTAGGGAACATTCAGTACTTC. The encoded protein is CASSPPGGLGNIQYF.

Written as DNA, the CDR3 is TGTGCCGTTCAGGGCCCCGCGGCGGAGCTGTTTTTT. Its translation: CAVQGPAAELFF. V and J are TRBV25-1 and TRBJ2-2, with D tentatively TRBD1 (5 bases). Germline V gene sequence: CDR1 MGHDK, CDR2 SYGVNS. Trimming took 11 bases from V and 10 from J, leaving 17 bases between them. The CDR3 consists of 12 residues.

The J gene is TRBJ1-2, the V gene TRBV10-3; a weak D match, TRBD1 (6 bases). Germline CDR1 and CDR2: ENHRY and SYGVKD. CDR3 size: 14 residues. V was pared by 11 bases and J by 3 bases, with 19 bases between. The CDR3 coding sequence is TGTGCCTCCGGGGGAGGGGGACTCCACTATGGCTACACCTTC. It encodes CASGGGGLHYGYTF.

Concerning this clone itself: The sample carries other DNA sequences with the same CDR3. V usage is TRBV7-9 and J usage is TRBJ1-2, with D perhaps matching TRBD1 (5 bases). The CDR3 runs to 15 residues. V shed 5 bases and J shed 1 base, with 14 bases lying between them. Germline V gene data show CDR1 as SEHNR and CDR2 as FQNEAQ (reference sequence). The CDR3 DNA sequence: TGTGCCAGCAGCACTACCCGACAGAGTAACTATGGCTACACCTTC. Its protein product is CASSTTRQSNYGYTF.

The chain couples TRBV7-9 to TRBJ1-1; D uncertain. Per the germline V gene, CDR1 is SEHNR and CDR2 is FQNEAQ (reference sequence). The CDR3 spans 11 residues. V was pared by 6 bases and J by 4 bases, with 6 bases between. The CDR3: CASREGTEAFF. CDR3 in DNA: TGTGCCAGCAGGGAGGGCACTGAAGCTTTCTTT.

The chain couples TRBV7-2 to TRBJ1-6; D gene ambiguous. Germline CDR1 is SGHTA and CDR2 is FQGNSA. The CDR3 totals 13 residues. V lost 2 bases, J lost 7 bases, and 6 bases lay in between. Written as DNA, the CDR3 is TGTGCCAGCAGCTTAAGCGGGAATTCACCCCTCCACTTT. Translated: CASSLSGNSPLHF.

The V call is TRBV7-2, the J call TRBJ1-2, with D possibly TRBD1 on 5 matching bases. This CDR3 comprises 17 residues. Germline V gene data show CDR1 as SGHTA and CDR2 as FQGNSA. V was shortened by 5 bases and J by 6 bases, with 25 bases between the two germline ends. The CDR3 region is CASSLELVQGGMNGYTF. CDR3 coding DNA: TGTGCCAGCAGCCTCGAGCTGGTCCAGGGCGGGATGAATGGCTACACCTTC.

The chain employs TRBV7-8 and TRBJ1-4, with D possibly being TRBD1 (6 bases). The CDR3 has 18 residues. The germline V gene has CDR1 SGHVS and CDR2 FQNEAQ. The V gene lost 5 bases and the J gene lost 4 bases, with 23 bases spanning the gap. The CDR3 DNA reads TGTGCCAGCAGCCCCACAGGGTCCCCCGGACCCTATAATGAAAAACTGTTTTTT. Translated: CASSPTGSPGPYNEKLFF. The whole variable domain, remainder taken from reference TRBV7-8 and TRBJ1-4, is GAGVSQSPRYKVAKRGQDVALRCDPISGHVSLFWYQQALGQGPEFLTYFQNEAQLDKSGLPSDRFFAERPEGSVSTLKIQRTQQEDSAVYLCASSPTGSPGPYNEKLFFGSGTQLSVL.

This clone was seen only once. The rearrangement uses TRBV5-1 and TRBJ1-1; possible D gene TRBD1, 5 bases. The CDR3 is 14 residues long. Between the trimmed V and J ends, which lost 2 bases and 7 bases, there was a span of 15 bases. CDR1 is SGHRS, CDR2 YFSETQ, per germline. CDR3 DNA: TGCGCCAGCAGCTTTCAAGGGATGGGGGGTGAAGCTTTCTTT. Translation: CASSFQGMGGEAFF.

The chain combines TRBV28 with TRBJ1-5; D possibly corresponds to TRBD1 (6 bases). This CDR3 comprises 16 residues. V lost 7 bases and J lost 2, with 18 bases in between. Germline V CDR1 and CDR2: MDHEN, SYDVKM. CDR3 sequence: CASTAAGRGGNQPQHF. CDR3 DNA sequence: TGTGCCAGCACGGCCGCGGGCAGGGGAGGCAATCAGCCCCAGCATTTT.

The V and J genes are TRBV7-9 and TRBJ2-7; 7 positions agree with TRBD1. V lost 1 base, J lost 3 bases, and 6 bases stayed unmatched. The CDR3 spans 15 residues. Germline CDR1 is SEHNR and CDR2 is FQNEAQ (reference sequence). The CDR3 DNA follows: TGTGCCAGCAGCTTAGGACAGGGAATTAACTACGAGCAGTACTTC. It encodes CASSLGQGINYEQYF.

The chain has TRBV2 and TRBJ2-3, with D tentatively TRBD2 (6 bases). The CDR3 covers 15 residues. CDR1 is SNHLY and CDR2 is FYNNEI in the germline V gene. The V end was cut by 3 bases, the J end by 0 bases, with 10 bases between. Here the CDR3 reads CASSETSPSTDTQYF. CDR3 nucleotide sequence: TGTGCCAGCAGTGAGACTAGTCCCAGCACAGATACGCAGTATTTT.

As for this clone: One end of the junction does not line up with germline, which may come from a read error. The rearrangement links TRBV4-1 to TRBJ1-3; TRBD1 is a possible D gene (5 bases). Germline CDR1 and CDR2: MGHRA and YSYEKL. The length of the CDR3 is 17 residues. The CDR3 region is CASRGGTDIRSGSTIYF. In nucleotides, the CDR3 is TGCGCCAGCAGAGGAGGGACCGACATTCGCTCTGGAAGCACCATATATTTT.

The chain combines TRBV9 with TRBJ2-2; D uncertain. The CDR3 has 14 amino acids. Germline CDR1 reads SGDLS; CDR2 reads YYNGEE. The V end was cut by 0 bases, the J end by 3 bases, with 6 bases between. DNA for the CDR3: TGTGCCAGCAGCGTAGGGGCCCACACCGGGGAGCTGTTTTTT. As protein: CASSVGAHTGELFF.

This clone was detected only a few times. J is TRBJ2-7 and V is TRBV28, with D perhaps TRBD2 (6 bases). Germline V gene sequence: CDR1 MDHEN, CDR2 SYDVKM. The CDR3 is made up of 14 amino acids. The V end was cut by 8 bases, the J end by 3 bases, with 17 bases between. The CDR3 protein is CASGGHSALYEQYF. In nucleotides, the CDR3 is TGTGCCAGCGGAGGGCACTCGGCCCTCTACGAGCAGTACTTC.

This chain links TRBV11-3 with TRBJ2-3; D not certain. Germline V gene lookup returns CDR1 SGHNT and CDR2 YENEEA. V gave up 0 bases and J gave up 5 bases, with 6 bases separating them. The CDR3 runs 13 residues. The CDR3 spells CASSLDLGDTQYF. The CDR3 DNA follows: TGTGCCAGCAGCTTAGATCTCGGAGATACGCAGTATTTT.